Listed here are 10 T cell receptor beta chains from one sample, sequenced in a study of CD8+ T cells in alopecia areata. Indicated treatment: oral pan-JAK inhibitor, 5-10 mg twice daily. Isolated RNA was reverse transcribed into cDNA used as the sequencing template. Assay: immunoSEQ multiplex PCR; the TCRdb copy retains only in-frame clones and omits some. The table has some 42,000 clones, roughly 92% seen once. The source was CD8+ T cells sorted from blood, collected at week 24, from a patient treated with tofacitinib. The receptors were gathered from a human donor with alopecia areata.

The chain uses TRBV30 and TRBJ2-7; D is undetermined. The CDR3 length is 13 residues. Germline CDR1 and CDR2: GTSNPN and SVGIG (reference sequence). Trimming removed 0 bases at V and 6 bases at J, with 12 bases between. This chain's CDR3 is CAWSVLVSSEQYF. The CDR3, as DNA: TGTGCCTGGAGTGTACTGGTGAGTTCCGAGCAGTACTTC. The full variable domain, with the rest looked up from reference TRBV30 and TRBJ2-7, is SQTIHQWPATLVQPVGSPLSLECTVEGTSNPNLYWYRQAAGRGLQLLFYSVGIGQISSEVPQNLSASRPQDRQFILSSKKLLLSDSGFYLCAWSVLVSSEQYFGPGTRLTVT.

The rearrangement joins TRBV4-1 to TRBJ2-3, with 13 bases lining up with TRBD2. Germline V gene lookup returns CDR1 MGHRA and CDR2 YSYEKL. This CDR3 is built from 18 residues. The trim removed 1 base at V and 1 base at J, leaving 5 bases unmatched. The CDR3 DNA reads as TGCGCCAGCAGCCAAGGGGAAGGACTAGCGGGGGGCACAGATACGCAGTATTTT. Protein product: CASSQGEGLAGGTDTQYF.

The chain couples TRBV10-2 to TRBJ2-6, with 7 bases matching TRBD1. The CDR3 runs to 19 residues. The V and J ends lost 0 bases and 0 bases, in that order; junction bases with no gene match: 8. Germline lookup yields CDR1 WSHSY and CDR2 SAAADI. CDR3 protein: CASSESRDSDLSGANVLTF. The DNA for the CDR3 is TGCGCCAGCAGTGAGTCCAGGGACAGTGACCTCTCTGGGGCCAACGTCCTGACTTTC.

Regarding this clone: One end of the junction is discordant with germline, which a read error may explain. V and J are TRBV4-1 and TRBJ2-7; 7 nucleotides align to TRBD2. Germline V gene data show CDR1 as MGHRA and CDR2 as YSYEKL. The CDR3 consists of 15 residues. The CDR3 spells CASSRSGVGAYEQYF. CDR3 sequence (DNA): TGTGCCAGCAGCCGAAGCGGGGTGGGGGCCTACGAGCAGTACTTC.

The rearrangement joins TRBV29-1 to TRBJ2-1, with 7 bases matching TRBD2. Trimming took 2 bases from V and 6 from J; bases not matched to a gene: 7. From germline, CDR1 is SQVTM and CDR2 ANQGSEA. This CDR3 is built from 14 residues. CDR3 DNA: TGCAGCGTTGAAATTGGGGGGGGTACCAATGAGCAGTTCTTC. Translated: CSVEIGGGTNEQFF.

The CDR3: CATSRVNEQFF. As DNA, the CDR3 is TGTGCCACCAGCAGGGTGAATGAGCAGTTCTTC. The V gene is TRBV15, the J gene TRBJ2-1; the D is unclear. V lost 3 bases and J lost 7, with 4 bases in between. From germline, CDR1 is LNHNV and CDR2 YYDKDF (reference sequence). The CDR3 is 11 amino acids. The variable domain in full, with the rest retrieved from reference TRBV15 and TRBJ2-1, is DAMVIQNPRYQVTQFGKPVTLSCSQTLNHNVMYWYQQKSSQAPKLLFHYYDKDFNNEADTPDNFQSRRPNTSFCFLDIRSPGLGDTAMYLCATSRVNEQFFGPGTRLTVL.

The chain combines TRBV29-1 with TRBJ2-7; TRBD1 matches at 7 bases. Losses at the gene ends were 1 base for V and 0 bases for J; bases not matched to a gene: 12. CDR1 SQVTM and CDR2 ANQGSEA come from the germline V gene. The CDR3 has 17 residues. The CDR3 DNA sequence: TGCAGCGTTGAAGGCTCTAAAGGACAGGCCAGCTCCTACGAGCAGTACTTC. This encodes CSVEGSKGQASSYEQYF.

The J gene is TRBJ2-3, the V gene TRBV5-4; TRBD1 might be the D (5 bases). This CDR3 is built from 17 residues. Trimming took off 3 bases at V and 5 bases at J, with 22 bases between the two ends. The germline V gene encodes CDR1 SGHNT and CDR2 YYREEE (reference sequence). The CDR3 nucleotides are TGTGCCAGCAGCTCCCCCCCCAGGCAAGGGCAGGGAGATACGCAGTATTTT. It yields the protein CASSSPPRQGQGDTQYF.

The chain is built from TRBV29-1 and TRBJ2-7; 7 bases are a match to TRBD2. This CDR3 is 12 amino acids long. The germline gives CDR1 SQVTM, CDR2 ANQGSEA. J gave up 5 bases and V 6 bases, and 7 bases lay outside the gene matches. The CDR3 coding sequence is TGCAGCGTCAAGAGCGGGGACCACGAGCAGTACTTC. Protein: CSVKSGDHEQYF.

The chain carries TRBV7-9 and TRBJ2-7; D not certain. CDR3 size: 14 residues. Germline V gene lookup returns CDR1 SEHNR and CDR2 FQNEAQ (reference sequence). Between the trimmed V and J ends, which lost 4 bases and 2 bases, there was a span of 12 bases. The CDR3 loop is CASSSGVATYEQYF. In DNA form, the CDR3 reads TGTGCCAGCAGCTCTGGGGTCGCGACCTACGAGCAGTACTTC.